The entry below describes one T cell receptor (beta chain). This specimen belongs to a study of blood T cell repertoires in COVID-19. Per the study methods: For nucleated cells, counts were estimated from reference gene primer amplification. Assay: immunoSEQ multiplex PCR; the TCRdb copy retains only in-frame clones and omits some. V and J calls and clone size are copied from that table; D and trimming were computed from the DNA. Among about 140,000 clones listed, about 87% were seen once. The CDR3 totals 11 residues. The J segment lost 7 bases and the V segment lost 3 bases, leaving 0 bases of the junction unmatched. The germline CDR1 and CDR2 sequences are MNHEY and SMNVEV (reference sequence).

The chain recombines TRBV27 with TRBJ2-7; 7 bases line up with TRBD2. Material for sequencing was peripheral blood. The clonotype was recovered from a man in his sixties with active or convalescent COVID-19. The CDR3 here is CASSFGGEQYF. The CDR3 bases are TGTGCCAGCAGTTTCGGGGGGGAGCAGTACTTC.